The 22 T cell receptor beta chains below come from one sample, sequenced in a study of cytomegalovirus exposure and HLA in healthy donors. Sequencing was performed with immunoSEQ multiplex PCR; in TCRdb, only in-frame clones are kept and a portion is missing. The sample yields tens of thousands of clones, around 90% seen once. Sequenced material: PBMCs. The origin of the receptors is a woman between 18 and 29 years old in good health and CMV-seropositive.

In regard to this clone: Other DNA sequences within the sample encode an identical CDR3. The CDR3 bases are TGTGCCAGCAGCGTAGAGGCGGGAGGCTACAATGAGCAGTTCTTC. Amino acids: CASSVEAGGYNEQFF. V is TRBV9 and J is TRBJ2-1, with TRBD2 identical over 8 bases. The V segment lost 0 bases and the J segment 3 bases; nucleotides outside the gene matches: 2. Per the germline V gene, CDR1 is SGDLS and CDR2 is YYNGEE. CDR3 length: 15 residues.

This sequence joins TRBV4-3 and TRBJ1-1; D remains unclear. This CDR3 region has 14 residues. Germline V gives CDR1 LGHNA, CDR2 YSLEER. With 0 bases removed from V and 0 bases from J, the gap between germline ends came to 5 bases. This chain's CDR3 is CASSQDPLNTEAFF. Here the CDR3 DNA reads TGCGCCAGCAGCCAAGATCCGTTGAACACTGAAGCTTTCTTT.

V gene TRBV5-4 combines with J gene TRBJ2-1, with 11 nucleotides matching TRBD2. V shed 0 bases and J 9 bases; nucleotides not matched to a gene: 8. This CDR3 region has 16 residues. Germline values: CDR1 SGHNT, CDR2 YYREEE (reference sequence). The CDR3 spells CASSLVRTSGLGEQFF. The CDR3 DNA is TGTGCCAGCAGCTTGGTCCGGACTAGCGGGTTGGGTGAGCAGTTCTTC.

This chain joins TRBV20-1 and TRBJ2-7; D not certain. Trimming took 4 bases from V and 7 from J, leaving 11 bases between them. Germline CDR1 is DFQATT and CDR2 is SNEGSKA (reference sequence). The CDR3 contains 11 residues. The chain's CDR3 is CSAILLSEQYF. CDR3 nucleotides: TGCAGTGCTATTCTTCTGTCGGAGCAGTACTTC.

This chain connects TRBV10-2 to TRBJ2-7, with 10 nucleotides matching TRBD2. Germline V gene lookup returns CDR1 WSHSY and CDR2 SAAADI. The CDR3 has 14 residues. The V segment lost 6 bases and the J segment 0 bases; nucleotides outside the gene matches: 2. DNA for the CDR3: TGCGCCAGCAGAGCGGGAGGGCCCTCCTACGAGCAGTACTTC. Protein sequence: CASRAGGPSYEQYF.

The chain joins TRBV6-6 to TRBJ2-3, with a weak D call TRBD2 (5 bases). CDR3 length: 14 amino acids. V was clipped by 5 bases and J by 1 base, with 10 bases between them. CDR1 MNHNY and CDR2 SVGAGI come from the germline V gene (reference sequence). The CDR3 DNA reads TGTGCCAGCAGTATTGGACTCCGCACAGATACGCAGTATTTT. Translation gives CASSIGLRTDTQYF.

V usage is TRBV2 and J usage is TRBJ1-3; D is possibly TRBD1 (6 bases). The V gene's germline CDR1 is SNHLY and CDR2 FYNNEI. The V gene lost 2 bases and the J gene lost 1 base, with 9 bases spanning the gap. This CDR3 comprises 15 residues. As DNA, the CDR3 is TGTGCCAGCAGTGAACTGGGGGCGTCTGGAAACACCATATATTTT. Its translation is CASSELGASGNTIYF.

The V call is TRBV5-1, the J call TRBJ1-3; D unclear. CDR1 and CDR2 from the germline V gene are SGHRS and YFSETQ. V was pared by 4 bases and J by 0 bases, with 14 bases between. CDR3 length: 16 amino acids. CDR3: CASSPSSSSSGNTIYF. In nucleotides, the CDR3 is TGCGCCAGCAGCCCCTCATCCTCGAGCTCTGGAAACACCATATATTTT.

This chain uses TRBV28 with TRBJ2-7; D perhaps matches TRBD1 (6 bases). Germline CDR1 and CDR2: MDHEN and SYDVKM. The CDR3 is 17 residues long. V lost 6 bases and J 3 bases, leaving 24 bases between the germline ends. The CDR3 spells CASSLYTNRELHYEQYF. The DNA for the CDR3 is TGTGCCAGCAGCCTTTACACAAACAGGGAACTTCACTACGAGCAGTACTTC.

The DNA for the CDR3 is TGTGCCAGCAGTGGGGCAGACAGGGGGCTATACGAGCAGTACTTC. This codes for CASSGADRGLYEQYF. The J gene is TRBJ2-7, the V gene TRBV25-1; the match to TRBD1 covers 10 bases. Germline CDR1 MGHDK, CDR2 SYGVNS. This CDR3 comprises 15 residues. V gave up 4 bases and J gave up 4 bases; unmatched junction bases: 7.

The chain links TRBV7-9 to TRBJ1-4, with 9 bases lining up with TRBD1. The V and J ends lost 2 bases and 0 bases, in that order; junction bases with no gene match: 10. The CDR3 sequence is 19 residues long. Per germline, CDR1 SEHNR and CDR2 FQNEAQ (reference sequence). For the CDR3, the DNA is TGTGCCAGCAGCTTAACCGGGACAGGGTCGTTCACAACTAATGAAAAACTGTTTTTT. Translation gives CASSLTGTGSFTTNEKLFF.

The chain has TRBV7-2 and TRBJ2-1; TRBD1 aligns across 8 bases. CDR1 is SGHTA, CDR2 FQGNSA, per germline. V lost 3 bases, J lost 9 bases, and 7 bases stayed unmatched. The CDR3 is 14 residues long. CDR3 coding DNA: TGTGCCAGCAGCTTGCCAGGGGGCGGGCGTGAGCAGTTCTTC. Its translation: CASSLPGGGREQFF.

This sequence joins TRBV30 and TRBJ2-3; weak D call: TRBD2 (5 bases). The germline V gene has CDR1 GTSNPN and CDR2 SVGIG (reference sequence). This CDR3 has 17 residues. V was cut by 0 bases and J by 5 bases, with 21 bases left in between. The CDR3 nucleotides read TGTGCCTGGAGTGTACTCGGAGGTCGGTTATCAGGAGATACGCAGTATTTT. Translating it yields CAWSVLGGRLSGDTQYF.

The chain carries TRBV29-1 and TRBJ2-5; 8 bases fit TRBD2. CDR3 length: 14 residues. V was pared by 7 bases and J by 4 bases, with 11 bases of the junction left unmatched. Germline V gene data show CDR1 as SQVTM and CDR2 as ANQGSEA. The CDR3 sequence is CSAVGGSGGETQYF. The CDR3 DNA sequence: TGCAGCGCCGTTGGCGGGAGCGGGGGAGAGACCCAGTACTTC.

The J gene is TRBJ1-1, the V gene TRBV6-1, with 8 bases identical to TRBD1. Per the germline V gene, CDR1 is MNHNS and CDR2 is SASEGT. CDR3 length equals 15 residues. V was clipped by 3 bases and J by 0 bases; unmatched bases: 3. Written as DNA, the CDR3 is TGTGCCAGCAGTGATGGGACAGGAATGAACACTGAAGCTTTCTTT. Translation: CASSDGTGMNTEAFF.

V gene TRBV6-1 combines with J gene TRBJ1-4; unclear D gene. The CDR3 has 16 amino acids. V lost 3 bases and J lost 0, with 11 bases in between. The germline gives CDR1 MNHNS, CDR2 SASEGT. CDR3 protein: CASSEGSFATNEKLFF. The CDR3, as DNA: TGTGCCAGCAGTGAGGGCAGCTTTGCAACTAATGAAAAACTGTTTTTT.

The V call is TRBV30, the J call TRBJ1-3; no firm D call. The CDR3 runs to 11 residues. Germline V gives CDR1 GTSNPN, CDR2 SVGIG (reference sequence). V lost 3 bases and J lost 2, with 2 bases in between. CDR3 DNA: TGTGCCTGGAGCACTGGAAACACCATATATTTT. This sequence encodes CAWSTGNTIYF.

V usage is TRBV30 and J usage is TRBJ1-5; weak D call: TRBD1 (5 bases). The CDR3 has 13 amino acids. Germline CDR1 is GTSNPN and CDR2 is SVGIG (reference sequence). Trimming removed 4 bases from V and 3 bases from J, with 10 bases in between. In DNA form, the CDR3 reads TGTGCCTGGACAGGGTCTTTCAATCAGCCCCAGCATTTT. It is translated as CAWTGSFNQPQHF. The whole variable domain, filled in from reference TRBV30 and TRBJ1-5, reads SQTIHQWPATLVQPVGSPLSLECTVEGTSNPNLYWYRQAAGRGLQLLFYSVGIGQISSEVPQNLSASRPQDRQFILSSKKLLLSDSGFYLCAWTGSFNQPQHFGDGTRLSIL.

The gene calls are TRBV10-3 and TRBJ2-7, with a tentative D call TRBD2 (5 bases). Germline V gene lookup returns CDR1 ENHRY and CDR2 SYGVKD. V was shortened by 0 bases and J by 6 bases, with 15 bases between the two germline ends. The CDR3 is made up of 15 amino acids. CDR3 region: CAISESMEVLVEQYF. In DNA, the CDR3 is TGTGCCATCAGTGAGTCGATGGAGGTATTGGTCGAGCAGTACTTC.

With regard to this clone: Other DNA sequences in this sample translate to the same CDR3. The J gene is TRBJ2-1, the V gene TRBV11-2, with 8 bases that match TRBD2. The V gene end was trimmed by 1 base and the J gene end by 4 bases; junction bases not matched to a gene: 3. The CDR3 contains 15 residues. Germline V lookup: CDR1 SGHAT, CDR2 FQNNGV. As DNA, the CDR3 is TGTGCCAGCAGCTTAGGATTAGCGGGGTACAATGAGCAGTTCTTC. This sequence encodes CASSLGLAGYNEQFF. The full variable domain, rest sourced from reference TRBV11-2 and TRBJ2-1, is EAGVAQSPRYKIIEKRQSVAFWCNPISGHATLYWYQQILGQGPKLLIQFQNNGVVDDSQLPKDRFSAERLKGVDSTLKIQPAKLEDSAVYLCASSLGLAGYNEQFFGPGTRLTVL.

The rearrangement links TRBV7-9 to TRBJ2-7, with TRBD1 identical over 9 bases. Trimming took 3 bases from V and 1 from J; bases not matched to a gene: 7. The CDR3 sequence is 16 residues long. Germline-derived CDR1 and CDR2 are SEHNR and FQNEAQ (reference sequence). The CDR3 region has the DNA TGTGCCAGCAGCTTTAAGGAGGGGACAGGGTCCTACGAGCAGTACTTC. Its translation: CASSFKEGTGSYEQYF.

The genes are TRBV19 and TRBJ1-5; D perhaps matches TRBD1 (6 bases). The CDR3 sequence is 15 residues long. Per germline, CDR1 LNHDA and CDR2 SQIVND (reference sequence). Trimming took 10 bases from V and 0 from J, leaving 16 bases between them. DNA of the CDR3: TGTGCCACTAAGAAGGACAGCCTTAGCAATCAGCCCCAGCATTTT. Residues: CATKKDSLSNQPQHF.